This T cell receptor beta chain was captured by sequencing in a study of early T cells in non-severe SARS-CoV-2 infection. This clonotype came up many times. TCRdb independently ran MiXCR on the 5' RACE reads; one entry per CDR3 protein. Here the sample spans about 35,000 distinct CDR3 sequences, roughly 4.5% being singletons. This CDR3 region has 15 residues. Germline CDR1 and CDR2: SGHNT and YENEEA. The V end lost 1 base, the J end lost 0 bases, and 7 bases lay between the germline ends. The sequence came from an adult who was a healthcare worker with PCR-confirmed SARS-CoV-2 infection or an uninfected control (not recorded which). The rearrangement joins TRBV11-3 to TRBJ2-1, with D possibly TRBD2 on 6 matching bases. The specimen was whole blood. The CDR3 region is CASSLVGGSYNEQFF. CDR3 nucleotide sequence: TGTGCCAGCAGCTTAGTCGGGGGCTCCTACAATGAGCAGTTCTTC.